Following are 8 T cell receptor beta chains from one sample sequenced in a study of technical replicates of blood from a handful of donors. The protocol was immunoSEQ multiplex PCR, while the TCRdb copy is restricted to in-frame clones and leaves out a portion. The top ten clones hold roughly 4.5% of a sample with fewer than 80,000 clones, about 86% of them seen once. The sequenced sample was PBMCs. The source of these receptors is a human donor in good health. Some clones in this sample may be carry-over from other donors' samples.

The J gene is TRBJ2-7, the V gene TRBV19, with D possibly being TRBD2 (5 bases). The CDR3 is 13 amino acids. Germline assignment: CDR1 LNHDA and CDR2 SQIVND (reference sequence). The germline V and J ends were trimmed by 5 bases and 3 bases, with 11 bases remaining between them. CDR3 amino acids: CASSAQEGYEQYF. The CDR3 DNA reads TGTGCCAGTAGTGCCCAAGAGGGCTACGAGCAGTACTTC.

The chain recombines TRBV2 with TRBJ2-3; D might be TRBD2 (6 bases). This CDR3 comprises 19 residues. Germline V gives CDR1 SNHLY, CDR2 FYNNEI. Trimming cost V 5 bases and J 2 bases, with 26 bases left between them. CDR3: CASSTVGGEHLRYTDTQYF. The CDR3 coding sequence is TGTGCCAGCAGTACAGTGGGGGGAGAACACCTCCGATACACAGATACGCAGTATTTT.

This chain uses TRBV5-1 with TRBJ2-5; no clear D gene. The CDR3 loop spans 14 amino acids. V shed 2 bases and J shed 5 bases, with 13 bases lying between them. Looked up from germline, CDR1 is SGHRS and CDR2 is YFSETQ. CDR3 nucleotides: TGCGCCAGCAGCTTAGGAACCACCAGGGAGACCCAGTACTTC. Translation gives CASSLGTTRETQYF.

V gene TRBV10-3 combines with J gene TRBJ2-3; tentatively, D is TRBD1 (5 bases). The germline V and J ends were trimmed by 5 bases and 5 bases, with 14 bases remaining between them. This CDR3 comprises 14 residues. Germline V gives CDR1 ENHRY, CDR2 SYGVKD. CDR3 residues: CAISSQGMGDTQYF. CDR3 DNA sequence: TGTGCCATCAGTTCCCAGGGCATGGGAGATACGCAGTATTTT.

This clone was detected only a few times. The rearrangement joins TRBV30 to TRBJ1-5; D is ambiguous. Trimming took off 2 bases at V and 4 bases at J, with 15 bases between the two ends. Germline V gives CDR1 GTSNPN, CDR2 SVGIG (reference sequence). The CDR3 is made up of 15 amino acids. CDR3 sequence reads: CAWSRDTAGNQPQHF. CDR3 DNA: TGTGCCTGGAGTCGCGACACTGCTGGGAATCAGCCCCAGCATTTT. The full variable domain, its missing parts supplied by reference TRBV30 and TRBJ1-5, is SQTIHQWPATLVQPVGSPLSLECTVEGTSNPNLYWYRQAAGRGLQLLFYSVGIGQISSEVPQNLSASRPQDRQFILSSKKLLLSDSGFYLCAWSRDTAGNQPQHFGDGTRLSIL.

The CDR3 DNA follows: TGTGCCAGCAGCCCGACAGGGACCGGGGAGCTGTTTTTT. This encodes CASSPTGTGELFF. This chain links TRBV11-3 with TRBJ2-2; 7 bases agree with TRBD1. CDR3 size: 13 residues. From germline, CDR1 is SGHNT and CDR2 YENEEA. The V gene end was trimmed by 5 bases and the J gene end by 5 bases; junction bases not matched to a gene: 2.

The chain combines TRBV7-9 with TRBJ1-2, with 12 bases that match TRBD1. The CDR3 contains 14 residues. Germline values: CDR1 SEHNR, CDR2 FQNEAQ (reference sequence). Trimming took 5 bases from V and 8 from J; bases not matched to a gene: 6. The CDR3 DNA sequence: TGTGCCAGCAGCCCCGGGACAGGGGGCCTCGGCTACACCTTC. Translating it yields CASSPGTGGLGYTF.

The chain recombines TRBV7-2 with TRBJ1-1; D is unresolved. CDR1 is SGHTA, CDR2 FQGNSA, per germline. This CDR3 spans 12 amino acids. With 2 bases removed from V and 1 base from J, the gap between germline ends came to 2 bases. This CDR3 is CASSLQNTEAFF. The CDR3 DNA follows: TGTGCCAGCAGCTTACAGAACACTGAAGCTTTCTTT. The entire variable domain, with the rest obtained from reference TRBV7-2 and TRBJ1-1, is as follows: GAGVSQSPSNKVTEKGKDVELRCDPISGHTALYWYRQSLGQGLEFLIYFQGNSAPDKSGLPSDRFSAERTGGSVSTLTIQRTQQEDSAVYLCASSLQNTEAFFGQGTRLTVV.